The sequence of this T cell receptor (beta chain) was determined in a study of cytomegalovirus exposure and HLA in healthy donors. Healthy bone marrow donors made up the donor group. The CDR3 is made up of 17 amino acids. Trimming removed 2 bases from V and 6 bases from J; junction bases left unmatched: 11. Germline V CDR1 and CDR2: MDHEN, SYDVKM. In the PCR, 60 Vbeta and 13 Jbeta primers were used. Clones were sequenced by immunoSEQ multiplex PCR, and TCRdb holds only the in-frame ones, with some missing. This sample has 200,000 or so clones; 75% to 90% occur once, and the top ten carry approximately 6%.

The source material was PBMCs. This rearrangement joins TRBV28 to TRBJ1-5; TRBD1 matches 9 bases. The clonotype was recovered from a middle-aged man in good health and CMV-seropositive. As DNA, the CDR3 is TGTGCCAGCAGTTTACTACCGCCGGGACAGGGACCTCAGCCCCAGCATTTT. Encoded protein: CASSLLPPGQGPQPQHF. Variable domain in full (rest from reference TRBV28 and TRBJ1-5): DVKVTQSSRYLVKRTGEKVFLECVQDMDHENMFWYRQDPGLGLRLIYFSYDVKMKEKGDIPEGYSVSREKKERFSLILESASTNQTSMYLCASSLLPPGQGPQPQHFGDGTRLSIL.